What follows is one T cell receptor beta chain and its context. The sample is drawn from a study of blood T cell repertoires in COVID-19. As for the study in general: PBMCs, B-cell-depleted T cells, or T cells were the source of the cDNA or gDNA that made up the material.

Trimming took 5 bases from V and 5 from J; bases not matched to a gene: 10. The length of the CDR3 is 15 residues. Looked up from germline, CDR1 is SGHAT and CDR2 is FQNNGV. Participant ages covered about 18 to 89 years across 24 US areas. Donors in Cohort 3 who had recovered were those with two negative PCRs, healthcare professional clearance, or resolution of their symptoms. The authors' processing: Scientists estimated how many nucleated cells there were by amplifying reference gene primers. Produced via immunoSEQ multiplex PCR; TCRdb's table is partial and in-frame only. Clonal size and the V and J genes are those of that table, whereas D and trimming came from the DNA. The sample consists of some 320,000 clones, around 87% of them appearing once.

This chain links TRBV11-2 with TRBJ1-1; the match to TRBD1 covers 8 bases. Sequenced input: PBMCs or T cells enriched from blood (not recorded which). The origin of this receptor is a woman aged 25-40 years who had recovered from COVID-19. CDR3 sequence: CASSARTGRVTEAFF. The CDR3 DNA reads TGTGCCAGCAGCGCCCGGACAGGGAGAGTTACTGAAGCTTTCTTT.